This note documents a single T cell receptor beta chain sequence. Its antigen remains undetermined. One end of the junction varies from germline; a read error may be responsible. Using a constant-region primer and ProtoScript II reverse transcriptase, TCRbeta-specific cDNA was reverse-transcribed from about 540 ng total RNA. The TCRbeta libraries were prepared through three rounds of nested multiplex PCR following a slightly modified ARM-PCR procedure. Each of the first two PCR rounds ran for approximately 10 cycles and used multiplex TRBV1-TRBV30 forward primers together with a Cbeta reverse primer. Sample barcodes and Illumina adapters were attached in a final 25-cycle PCR using Deep VentR polymerase. Amplicons of 200-500 bp were gel-purified with a QIAquick gel extraction kit before sequencing. TCRbeta amplicons were sequenced on an Illumina HiSeq 2500 with 250-bp paired-end reads. Per the source publication's procedure: To recover full CDR3 sequences, reads were quality-trimmed using Trimmomatic v0.33 and paired reads were then merged using FLASH v1.2.11. MiGEC v1.2.1b assigned V, D and J germline segments to the rearranged TCRbeta sequences. Clonotype statistics and Shannon-Wiener diversity indices were computed with VDJtools v1.0.0. To cut down on sampling bias, every analysis after diversity analysis relied on just the 250 most abundant clonotypes from each sample. The public reads were reanalyzed by TCRdb: fastp trimming at Q25, MiXCR alignment, in-frame beta chains only. Identical CDR3 proteins give one entry, which carries the most common genes and DNA. The V and J calls and clone size come from TCRdb's table, not from the authors' own analysis. The sample has about 33,000 distinct CDR3 sequences on record, about 79% of them singletons. The ten top clones hold roughly 34% of the sample.

According to the germline V gene (reference sequence), CDR1 reads SGHAT and CDR2 reads FQDESV. The CDR3 spans 14 residues, from the cysteine through the phenylalanine. The only DNA kept is the CDR3, 42 bases in frame from the first base. This specimen comes from a study of tumor-infiltrating lymphocytes in primary liver carcinoma (dated by TCRdb to 2017 to 2019). In the study overall: Hepatocellular carcinoma (four) or combined HCC and intrahepatic cholangiocarcinoma (one) was present in the five patients, who were three men and two women aged 30 to 69 years. The tumors of the five patients were staged as T1-T3 N0M0, with maximum diameters ranging from roughly 4 to 10 cm. Each sample produced roughly 3.5 to 7.13 million productive TCRbeta reads, and read depth showed no significant difference between tissue types. TCRbeta repertoire sequencing, expression microarrays and whole-exome sequencing were combined in the study across five regions of each liver tumor, with adjacent normal tissue and blood also included. A total of 35 or so specimens from 5 patients, comprising approximately 25 tumor regions, 5 adjacent noncancerous liver tissues and 5 peripheral blood samples, were covered by TCRbeta repertoire sequencing. The roughly 25 tumor region samples were profiled with Agilent mRNA microarrays so that TCRbeta repertoire diversity could be related to the local molecular phenotype. High reproducibility was observed for the technical replicate repertoires, with mean shared-clone rates around 0.9 and correlation coefficients above 0.98. General study outcomes and caveats: The study included only five patients, and the authors note findings should be validated in a larger study. Repertoire overlap was found to be higher between tumor regions (mean roughly 36%) than between tumor-adjacent (about 17%) or tumor-blood (about 14%) pairs, consistent with antigen-driven expansion. Compared with blood, tumors had a significantly larger share of the repertoire taken up by the top 250 clones (p = 0.039). Because sequencing covered only the TCR beta chain and unpaired alpha chains were not captured, true repertoire diversity is likely underestimated. Only about 8-24% of top clones were present in all five regions of a tumor, suggesting spatial heterogeneity of tumor-infiltrating T cells. Bulk unsorted samples precluded comparing CD4+ and CD8+ T cell repertoires.

Without any cell sorting, total RNA and DNA were co-extracted from approximately 22-30 mg of bulk tissue using the AllPrep DNA/RNA mini kit. Surgical resection was performed in China between late 2015 and early 2016 on about 5 patients with histopathologically diagnosed primary liver carcinoma. At the time of sampling, the patients had chronic HBV infection and had not received any treatment. Five spatially separated regions were sampled per tumor: superior, inferior, left-lateral and right-lateral poles, plus the tumor centre. Histology showed that every tumor sample contained more than 80% viable tumor cells. Pieces of fresh tumor and adjacent tissue were cut in half, with one half kept in RNAlater at -80 degrees C and the other half sent for histology.

The chain is assembled from TRBV11-1 and TRBJ2-3; no D gene is confidently identified. The sample was liver tumor tissue from sampling region 5. The cell subset or site tag for this specimen amounts to: tumor region T5, tumor centre. This receptor was obtained from a man aged 35 to 55 with primary liver carcinoma and hepatitis B virus infection. CDR3 protein: CASSLQLRSDAQYF. The nucleotide sequence is given as TGTGCCAGCAGCTTACAACTAAGGTCGGATGCGCAGTATTTC.